This T cell receptor beta chain appears in the sequencing data of a study of identical twins. As for this clonotype: The antigen remains undetermined.

TCRdb independently ran MiXCR on the 5' RACE reads; one entry per CDR3 protein. The table records about 1.7 million distinct CDR3 sequences, 32% of them present only once. Study-wide points: Its conclusions, products of cross-sectional statistical analysis, did not come from following the same donors.

This CDR3 has 16 amino acids. Germline V gene lookup returns CDR1 SGHRS and CDR2 YFSETQ. Trimming took 4 bases from V and 6 from J, leaving 21 bases between them. Every one of the donors was a healthy Caucasian. Sequenced sample: cord blood. V is TRBV5-1 and J is TRBJ2-3, with a weak D call TRBD2 (6 bases). This sequence was found in a newborn girl in good health. The CDR3 coding sequence is TGCGCCAGCAGCCCGAAGAAGACTAGTCTTTTGGATACGCAGTATTTT. This codes for CASSPKKTSLLDTQYF.